A single T cell receptor (beta chain) is shown here with its context. CDR3 size: 18 residues. With 3 bases clipped from V and 9 bases from J, the junction kept 15 bases outside the gene matches. Germline V lookup: CDR1 SGHKS, CDR2 YYEKEE (reference sequence). Produced via immunoSEQ multiplex PCR; TCRdb's table is partial and in-frame only. The sample yields around 56,000 clones, roughly nine tenths seen once. This entry comes from a study of blood T cell repertoires in COVID-19. The overall study: From the United States, Italy and Spain came samples of acute and convalescent COVID-19.

Input material: peripheral blood. This TCR came from a human donor in a cohort sampled during active COVID-19. This chain joins TRBV5-5 and TRBJ1-6, with 10 positions matching TRBD1. CDR3 bases: TGTGCCAGCAGCTCTACAGTCGGGCGGGACAGGGGTTCTTCACCCCTCCACTTT. Protein sequence: CASSSTVGRDRGSSPLHF.